This T cell receptor beta chain was sequenced in a study of identical twins. V was shortened by 0 bases and J by 5 bases, with 12 bases between the two germline ends. CDR3 length equals 15 residues. CDR1 is SGHRS and CDR2 is YFSETQ in the germline V gene. Points from the study as a whole: The authors drew conclusions from cross-sectional statistical analysis rather than following the same donors.

Everyone who donated was a healthy Caucasian. Regarding this clonotype: Its antigen is not known.

cDNA carried unique molecular identifiers, and a universal primer site was added by template switching. TCRdb analysed the 5' RACE reads with MiXCR anew, one entry per CDR3 protein. The sample records a few hundred thousand distinct CDR3 sequences, roughly 9.5% being singletons. Another study also made use of these data, one on yellow fever vaccine responses in identical twins.

This receptor was taken from a woman aged 18-30 years in good health. The rearrangement uses TRBV5-1 and TRBJ2-1; TRBD1 might be the D (5 bases). The sequenced material came from PBMCs. The chain's CDR3 is CASSLGGRADNEQFF. The DNA of the CDR3 is TGCGCCAGCAGCTTGGGGGGCAGGGCTGACAATGAGCAGTTCTTC. The variable domain in full, completed from reference TRBV5-1 and TRBJ2-1, reads KAGVTQTPRYLIKTRGQQVTLSCSPISGHRSVSWYQQTPGQGLQFLFEYFSETQRNKGNFPGRFSGRQFSNSRSEMNVSTLELGDSALYLCASSLGGRADNEQFFGPGTRLTVL.